Listed here are 25 T cell receptor beta chains from one sample, sequenced in a study of control samples from healthy donors and cancer patients. The table came from immunoSEQ multiplex PCR; TCRdb's copy has only in-frame clones and leaves some out. The sample consists of about 100,000 clones, 88% of them appearing once. Sequencing was done on a sample of blood. The receptors derive from a man aged 25-45 years in good health.

The chain uses TRBV10-3 and TRBJ1-4; D gene uncertain. The CDR3 sequence is 14 residues long. Germline lookup yields CDR1 ENHRY and CDR2 SYGVKD. Between the trimmed V and J ends, which lost 2 bases and 0 bases, there was a span of 4 bases. DNA for the CDR3: TGTGCCATCAGTGAGGGGACAACTAATGAAAAACTGTTTTTT. As protein: CAISEGTTNEKLFF.

The chain couples TRBV5-8 to TRBJ1-2; 12 bases fit TRBD1. V dropped 1 base and J dropped 5; count of bases not matched to a gene: 6. The CDR3 is made up of 16 amino acids. Germline V gives CDR1 SGHTS, CDR2 YDEGEE. CDR3 region: CASSLRGTGGSYGYTF. In DNA, the CDR3 is TGTGCCAGCAGCTTGAGAGGGACAGGGGGCAGTTATGGCTACACCTTC.

V gene TRBV27 combines with J gene TRBJ1-2; D is unclear. The CDR3 sequence is 14 residues long. V dropped 9 bases and J dropped 1 base, with 15 bases sitting between them. CDR1 and CDR2 from the germline V gene are MNHEY and SMNVEV (reference sequence). CDR3 loop: CASSPDRVNYGYTF. DNA for the CDR3: TGTGCCAGTTCTCCGGACCGAGTTAACTATGGCTACACCTTC.

This clone was seen a single time. This chain connects TRBV6-6 to TRBJ2-2; 8 bases line up with TRBD1. This CDR3 spans 15 amino acids. The germline gives CDR1 MNHNY, CDR2 SVGAGI (reference sequence). J lost 6 bases, V lost 4 bases, and 7 bases had no gene match. This CDR3 is CASSSTGDWAGELFF. CDR3 coding DNA: TGTGCCAGCAGTTCGACAGGGGATTGGGCCGGGGAGCTGTTTTTT.

The chain joins TRBV14 to TRBJ2-7; TRBD1 aligns across 9 bases. Germline CDR1 SGHDN, CDR2 FVKESK. J was trimmed by 7 bases and V by 2 bases; bases with no gene match: 6. CDR3 length equals 14 residues. The CDR3 sequence is CASSQSGTGQEQYF. As DNA, the CDR3 is TGTGCCAGCAGCCAATCCGGGACAGGGCAGGAGCAGTACTTC.

The rearrangement links TRBV7-3 to TRBJ1-1, with D possibly TRBD1 on 6 matching bases. Germline V gives CDR1 SGHTA, CDR2 FQGTGA. Trimming stripped 4 bases from V and 5 bases from J, with 11 bases between. This CDR3 has 13 amino acids. The CDR3, as DNA: TGTGCCAGCAGCTCTAAGGGGGTAACTGAAGCTTTCTTT. Translated, it gives CASSSKGVTEAFF.

CDR3 in amino acids: CATSDPGTGPAFF. In nucleotides, the CDR3 is TGTGCCACCAGTGACCCCGGGACAGGGCCGGCTTTCTTT. The chain employs TRBV24-1 and TRBJ1-1; TRBD1 matches at 9 bases. CDR3 size: 13 residues. Germline V CDR1 and CDR2: KGHDR, SFDVKD. V shed 4 bases, J shed 11 bases, and the junction held 7 bases outside the gene matches.

The rearrangement joins TRBV10-3 to TRBJ2-4; 7 bases are shared with TRBD2. The ends lost 4 bases at V and 8 bases at J; junction bases unmatched: 14. This CDR3 has 16 amino acids. The germline gives CDR1 ENHRY, CDR2 SYGVKD. The CDR3, as DNA: TGTGCCATCAGTGGGGGAGGGCGGGAAAATTTTGACATTCAGTACTTC. Translated, it gives CAISGGGRENFDIQYF.

This sequence joins TRBV6-5 and TRBJ2-2; 12 bases agree with TRBD2. CDR1 and CDR2 from the germline V gene are MNHEY and SVGAGI. The J segment lost 6 bases and the V segment lost 6 bases, leaving 2 bases of the junction unmatched. The CDR3 has 14 residues. DNA for the CDR3: TGTGCCAGCAGCCGACTAGCGGGAGCCGGGGAGCTGTTTTTT. The encoded protein is CASSRLAGAGELFF.

The V and J genes are TRBV28 and TRBJ1-2; TRBD1 matches at 8 bases. CDR3 size: 14 residues. Germline V gene lookup returns CDR1 MDHEN and CDR2 SYDVKM. V lost 5 bases and J lost 1; bases outside the gene matches: 3. Here the CDR3 DNA reads TGTGCCAGCAGTCGGACAGGGATTAACTATGGCTACACCTTC. Translated: CASSRTGINYGYTF.

The V gene is TRBV5-4, the J gene TRBJ2-3, with D possibly called TRBD1 or TRBD2 (6 bases each). The length of the CDR3 is 16 residues. The V end lost 2 bases, the J end lost 4 bases, and 17 bases lay between the germline ends. Germline assignment: CDR1 SGHNT and CDR2 YYREEE (reference sequence). CDR3 sequence reads: CASSFGRPGEADTQYF. The DNA for the CDR3 is TGTGCCAGCAGCTTCGGCCGTCCAGGGGAGGCAGATACGCAGTATTTT.

The CDR3 protein is CASIWGYTKVPGELFF. CDR3 bases: TGTGCCAGCATCTGGGGATACACGAAAGTCCCCGGGGAGCTGTTTTTT. This rearrangement joins TRBV2 to TRBJ2-2; no reliable D call. The CDR3 totals 16 residues. Trimming pared 7 bases from V and 6 bases from J, leaving 21 bases between. Germline lookup yields CDR1 SNHLY and CDR2 FYNNEI.

The chain links TRBV13 to TRBJ2-7; 8 bases are a match to TRBD2. With V trimmed by 1 base and J by 7 bases, 6 bases remained unmatched. The germline V gene encodes CDR1 PRHDT and CDR2 FYEKMQ (reference sequence). The CDR3 consists of 14 residues. Written as DNA, the CDR3 is TGTGCCAGCAGCTTAGCGGGGGGGCCCTGGGAGCAGTACTTC. This sequence encodes CASSLAGGPWEQYF.

The CDR3 protein is CAISDRERRLGEQYF. The CDR3 nucleotides are TGTGCCATCAGTGACAGGGAAAGACGGCTCGGCGAGCAGTACTTC. The chain joins TRBV10-3 to TRBJ2-7, with D possibly TRBD1 on 5 matching bases. Between the trimmed V and J ends, which lost 3 bases and 6 bases, there was a span of 18 bases. The CDR3 is 15 residues long. Germline V CDR1 and CDR2: ENHRY, SYGVKD.

V is TRBV18 and J is TRBJ1-1, with 8 bases matching TRBD1. Trimming removed 8 bases from V and 5 bases from J; junction bases left unmatched: 7. The V gene's germline CDR1 is KGHSH and CDR2 LQKENI. The CDR3 contains 13 residues. The CDR3 DNA follows: TGTGCCAGCACACTAAACAGGGGGACTGAAGCTTTCTTT. Residues: CASTLNRGTEAFF.

This rearrangement joins TRBV7-9 to TRBJ2-7; TRBD2 is a possible D gene (5 bases). Germline-derived CDR1 and CDR2 are SEHNR and FQNEAQ (reference sequence). V lost 5 bases and J 3 bases, leaving 14 bases between the germline ends. The CDR3 runs to 14 residues. Here the CDR3 reads CASSDLYGNYEQYF. CDR3 nucleotides: TGTGCCAGCAGCGATTTATACGGGAACTACGAGCAGTACTTC.

The V call is TRBV6-5, the J call TRBJ1-1; no reliable D call. Germline assignment: CDR1 MNHEY and CDR2 SVGAGI. This CDR3 region has 14 residues. Trimming cost V 7 bases and J 4 bases, with 16 bases left between them. The CDR3 DNA follows: TGTGCCAGCATACAGCCGCTCCGGATCACTGAAGCTTTCTTT. Its protein is CASIQPLRITEAFF.

This clone was detected once. The V gene is TRBV6-5, the J gene TRBJ2-1; D might be TRBD2 (6 bases). Trimming removed 3 bases at V and 6 bases at J, with 12 bases between. Germline V lookup: CDR1 MNHEY, CDR2 SVGAGI. The CDR3 is 14 residues long. CDR3 DNA: TGTGCCAGCAGTTATGCGGGATATGGCAATGAGCAGTTCTTC. Residues: CASSYAGYGNEQFF.

This chain joins TRBV2 and TRBJ2-1, with D unclear. This CDR3 comprises 11 residues. The germline V gene encodes CDR1 SNHLY and CDR2 FYNNEI. V lost 8 bases, J lost 15 bases, and 17 bases lay in between. The CDR3 region has the DNA TGTGCCAGCCTAGATACATCCAATCCGTTCTTC. This gives the protein CASLDTSNPFF.

The J gene is TRBJ2-7, the V gene TRBV15; D is undetermined. The CDR3 covers 13 residues. The V end lost 1 base, the J end lost 5 bases, and 9 bases lay between the germline ends. The germline gives CDR1 LNHNV, CDR2 YYDKDF (reference sequence). The CDR3 bases are TGTGCCACCAGCAGAGTATCAGGTAACGAGCAGTACTTC. This encodes CATSRVSGNEQYF.

The V call is TRBV29-1, the J call TRBJ2-7, with 8 bases that match TRBD2. V shed 5 bases, J shed 2 bases, and the junction held 5 bases outside the gene matches. The CDR3 length is 13 residues. Germline V gives CDR1 SQVTM, CDR2 ANQGSEA. The CDR3 bases are TGCAGCGTTATAGCGGGGCAAACCTACGAGCAGTACTTC. As protein: CSVIAGQTYEQYF.

This clone was seen only a few times. The chain has TRBV5-1 and TRBJ1-1; TRBD1 matches 7 bases. CDR3 length equals 14 residues. V was clipped by 3 bases and J by 1 base; unmatched bases: 3. CDR1 and CDR2 (germline): SGHRS, YFSETQ. The CDR3 here is CASSWGTENTEAFF. Here the CDR3 DNA reads TGCGCCAGCAGCTGGGGGACAGAGAACACTGAAGCTTTCTTT.

This sequence joins TRBV2 and TRBJ2-7, with D possibly matching TRBD2 (5 bases). V gave up 10 bases and J gave up 4 bases, with 17 bases separating them. The V gene's germline CDR1 is SNHLY and CDR2 FYNNEI. The CDR3 is 13 amino acids. CDR3 nucleotide sequence: TGTGCCATCCTGACTACCCTCGGTTACGAGCAGTACTTC. Translating it yields CAILTTLGYEQYF.

This clone was recorded once. The genes are TRBV19 and TRBJ2-2, with D tentatively TRBD2 (6 bases). The CDR3 covers 14 residues. Trimming pared 6 bases from V and 5 bases from J, leaving 13 bases between. CDR1 and CDR2 from the germline V gene are LNHDA and SQIVND (reference sequence). CDR3 loop: CASRIQEGTGELFF. CDR3 in DNA: TGTGCCAGTAGAATACAGGAGGGAACCGGGGAGCTGTTTTTT.

This chain connects TRBV10-3 to TRBJ2-1; 7 nucleotides agree with TRBD2. The length of the CDR3 is 14 residues. From germline, CDR1 is ENHRY and CDR2 SYGVKD. With 9 bases clipped from V and 1 base from J, the junction kept 6 bases outside the gene matches. DNA of the CDR3: TGTGCCATATCTAGCGGTTTATCCTACAATGAGCAGTTCTTC. This codes for CAISSGLSYNEQFF.